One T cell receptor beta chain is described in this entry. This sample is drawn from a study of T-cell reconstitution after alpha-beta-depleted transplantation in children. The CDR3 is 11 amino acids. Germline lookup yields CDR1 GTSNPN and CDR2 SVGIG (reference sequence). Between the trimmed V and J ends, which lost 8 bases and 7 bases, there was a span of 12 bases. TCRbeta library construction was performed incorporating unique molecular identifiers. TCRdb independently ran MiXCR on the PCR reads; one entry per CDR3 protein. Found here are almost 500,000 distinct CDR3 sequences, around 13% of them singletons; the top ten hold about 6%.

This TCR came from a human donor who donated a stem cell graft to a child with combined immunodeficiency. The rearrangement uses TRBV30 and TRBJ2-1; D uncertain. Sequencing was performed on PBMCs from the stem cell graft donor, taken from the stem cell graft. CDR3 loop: CAGPPGNEQFF. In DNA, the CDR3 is TGTGCCGGACCTCCCGGGAATGAGCAGTTCTTC.